This T cell receptor beta chain originates from a study of T-cell reconstitution after alpha-beta-depleted transplantation in children. The study's findings and limits: Certain patients had high TCRbeta diversity at day 60, and it came from recipient T cells and thymic progenitors that survived.

This clonotype was observed a handful of times. No antigen is known for it. During its preparation, the TCRbeta library received unique molecular identifiers. TCRdb fed the PCR reads into MiXCR, producing one record per CDR3 protein. The table includes 700,000 or so distinct CDR3 sequences, around 13% detected once. V gave up 0 bases and J gave up 5 bases; unmatched junction bases: 10. This CDR3 contains 17 residues. Germline CDR1 SGHRS, CDR2 YFSETQ. The specimen comprised PBMCs, sampled before TCRalphabeta/CD19-depleted stem cell transplant. This chain uses TRBV5-1 with TRBJ2-7; 11 positions agree with TRBD2. This sequence was found in a girl aged 2 to 10 with congenital amegakaryocytic thrombocytopenia, due to receive a stem cell transplant. The CDR3 region is CASSLGIVGLADHEQYF. The CDR3 DNA follows: TGCGCCAGCAGCTTGGGAATAGTGGGACTAGCGGATCACGAGCAGTACTTC.